This TCR beta chain was captured in a study of cytomegalovirus exposure and HLA in healthy donors. Study information: The approximately 110 validation repertoires and the 666 first-cohort repertoires shared a platform, a later analysis reported. Overall study findings and caveats: Later, an analysis found that TCR clusters from the first cohort tended to co-occur in the roughly 110 validation repertoires. Rarity marked most TCR sequences, yet some public TCRs occurred in many donors. A few chains tied to CMV proved CMV antigen-specific in vitro.

Assay: immunoSEQ multiplex PCR; the TCRdb copy retains only in-frame clones and omits some. The sample includes over 200,000 clones, around 88% of them seen just once. Details on this clone: The antigen is undetermined.

CDR3 length: 14 amino acids. Per the germline V gene, CDR1 is SGHNT and CDR2 is YYREEE (reference sequence). V was clipped by 4 bases and J by 13 bases; unmatched bases: 14. V usage is TRBV5-4 and J usage is TRBJ1-2; the match to TRBD1 covers 9 bases. The origin of this receptor is a woman under 30 in good health and CMV-seronegative. The sample taken for sequencing was PBMCs. Here the CDR3 reads CASSATGQGPPRTF. CDR3 nucleotides: TGTGCCAGCAGCGCGACGGGACAGGGTCCCCCCCGCACCTTC.